This T cell receptor beta chain was retrieved from a study of cytotoxic CD8 clonotypes in ibrutinib-treated CLL. Turning to the study itself: Among responders, roughly 25 were partial and 2 complete; after median roughly 72 months, about 15 stayed remitted and roughly 12 progressed.

From cryopreserved PBMCs came around 2 micrograms of genomic DNA used for TCR beta libraries. Profiling relied on immunoSEQ multiplex PCR, and the TCRdb table lists in-frame clones only, not all of them. The data contain 270,000 or so clones, around 69% of them singletons. Trimming cost V 4 bases and J 5 bases, with 15 bases left between them. The germline V gene encodes CDR1 SGHTA and CDR2 FQGTGA. The CDR3 has 15 amino acids. The sequencing here drew on PBMCs, taken at disease progression, from a patient treated with ibrutinib. The TCR originated in a human donor with chronic lymphocytic leukemia. This chain uses TRBV7-3 with TRBJ2-1; no definite D call. CDR3 sequence (DNA): TGTGCCAGCAGCTCCTCTGGGATATCTCACAATGAGCAGTTCTTC. This encodes CASSSSGISHNEQFF.